Following are 17 T cell receptor beta chains from one sample sequenced in a study of OX40 agonist ivuxolimab in advanced cancers. Clones were read by immunoSEQ multiplex PCR, and TCRdb kept only the in-frame ones, dropping some. The table records 43,000 or so clones, approximately 71% of them present only once. Here the sequenced sample was CD4+ or CD8+ T cells sorted from blood, taken in a trial of the OX40 agonist ivuxolimab. These receptors came from an adult with an advanced solid tumor such as melanoma, head and neck, liver or kidney cancer.

On this clone itself: The junction and the germline gene differ at one end; a read error may be behind it. The chain has TRBV7-7 and TRBJ2-3; 7 nucleotides line up with TRBD2. The CDR3 contains 16 residues. In germline, CDR1 is SSHAT, CDR2 FNYEAQ (reference sequence). In DNA form, the CDR3 reads TGTGCTAGCAGCTTAGGTTCGGGGGGTCCCACAGATACGCAGTATTTT. Its protein product is CASSLGSGGPTDTQYF.

The chain recombines TRBV29-1 with TRBJ2-2; TRBD1 aligns across 9 bases. Losses at the gene ends were 2 bases for V and 5 bases for J; bases not matched to a gene: 3. CDR1 SQVTM and CDR2 ANQGSEA come from the germline V gene. The CDR3 runs 14 residues. CDR3 residues: CSVESTGGTGELFF. CDR3 DNA: TGCAGCGTTGAATCGACAGGGGGGACCGGGGAGCTGTTTTTT.

The rearrangement joins TRBV5-1 to TRBJ2-7, with 9 bases lining up with TRBD2. The CDR3 has 15 residues. Germline CDR1 SGHRS, CDR2 YFSETQ. Losses at the gene ends were 4 bases for V and 4 bases for J; bases not matched to a gene: 9. This CDR3 is CASSTLAGDIYEQYF. The CDR3 nucleotides are TGCGCCAGCAGCACCTTAGCGGGAGATATTTACGAGCAGTACTTC.

The chain employs TRBV5-6 and TRBJ2-4; TRBD2 agrees at 15 bases. CDR1 and CDR2 from the germline V gene are SGHDT and YYEEEE. After removal of 6 bases from V and 1 base from J, the junction contained 11 bases not matched to a gene. There are 19 residues in the CDR3. For the CDR3, the DNA is TGTGCCAGCACCCGCTTCGGGACTAGCGGGAGGAAGGCCAAAAACATTCAGTACTTC. It codes for CASTRFGTSGRKAKNIQYF.

In DNA, the CDR3 is TGTGCCAGCAGTCCGACAGGGGCTAGAATCGAGCAGTACTTC. This gives the protein CASSPTGARIEQYF. The chain links TRBV27 to TRBJ2-7; 8 bases line up with TRBD1. The J segment lost 6 bases and the V segment lost 5 bases, leaving 9 bases of the junction unmatched. This CDR3 comprises 14 residues. The germline V gene has CDR1 MNHEY and CDR2 SMNVEV (reference sequence).

V is TRBV11-3 and J is TRBJ2-3, with 7 bases fitting TRBD2. Germline V CDR1 and CDR2: SGHNT, YENEEA. The length of the CDR3 is 15 residues. Losses at the gene ends were 3 bases for V and 1 base for J; bases not matched to a gene: 4. Written as DNA, the CDR3 is TGTGCCAGCAGCTTGAATGGGGGGGGCACAGATACGCAGTATTTT. Protein sequence: CASSLNGGGTDTQYF.

The chain combines TRBV5-8 with TRBJ2-2; no firm D call. Per the germline V gene, CDR1 is SGHTS and CDR2 is YDEGEE. V lost 3 bases and J 6 bases, leaving 15 bases between the germline ends. CDR3 length equals 15 residues. The CDR3 coding sequence is TGTGCCAGCAGCTCCTCCTTGGCCCTCGCCGGGGAGCTGTTTTTT. It encodes CASSSSLALAGELFF.

This chain joins TRBV5-1 and TRBJ1-1; a weak D match, TRBD1 (5 bases). The CDR3 covers 14 residues. V lost 3 bases and J 1 base, leaving 10 bases between the germline ends. Germline CDR1 and CDR2: SGHRS and YFSETQ. CDR3 residues: CASSWVGENTEAFF. Here the CDR3 DNA reads TGCGCCAGCAGCTGGGTGGGGGAGAACACTGAAGCTTTCTTT.

The V and J genes are TRBV11-2 and TRBJ2-2, with 12 positions matching TRBD2. The V gene end was trimmed by 4 bases and the J gene end by 6 bases; junction bases not matched to a gene: 6. The CDR3 contains 16 residues. CDR1 SGHAT and CDR2 FQNNGV come from the germline V gene. In nucleotides, the CDR3 is TGTGCCAGCAGCTCCACTAGCGGGAGGCGGTCCGGGGAGCTGTTTTTT. It specifies CASSSTSGRRSGELFF.

This chain joins TRBV2 and TRBJ2-3; 7 nucleotides match TRBD2. J was trimmed by 2 bases and V by 8 bases; bases with no gene match: 13. Looked up from germline, CDR1 is SNHLY and CDR2 is FYNNEI. This CDR3 has 16 residues. Here the CDR3 reads CASASRPAGFTDTQYF. The CDR3 DNA reads as TGTGCCAGCGCCTCCCGGCCAGCGGGGTTCACAGATACGCAGTATTTT.

This rearrangement joins TRBV7-2 to TRBJ2-2; D is possibly TRBD2 (5 bases). Trimming removed 1 base from V and 8 bases from J, with 17 bases in between. Germline CDR1 is SGHTA and CDR2 is FQGNSA. The CDR3 runs to 16 residues. The CDR3: CASSLVLATDGGELFF. CDR3 DNA: TGTGCCAGCAGCTTAGTGTTAGCGACGGATGGGGGGGAGCTGTTTTTT.

The V call is TRBV29-1, the J call TRBJ2-2, with 9 positions matching TRBD2. Germline-derived CDR1 and CDR2 are SQVTM and ANQGSEA. The V segment lost 6 bases and the J segment 2 bases; nucleotides outside the gene matches: 4. The CDR3 contains 14 residues. The CDR3 protein is CSVPGTSNTGELFF. CDR3 DNA: TGCAGCGTCCCCGGGACTAGCAACACCGGGGAGCTGTTTTTT.

This clone was detected a few times. This chain uses TRBV7-3 with TRBJ2-5, with TRBD2 matching 9 bases. The CDR3 length is 14 residues. Germline values: CDR1 SGHTA, CDR2 FQGTGA. Trimming cost V 4 bases and J 5 bases; bases outside gene matches: 5. The CDR3 region is CASSWGSGSETQYF. The CDR3 nucleotides are TGTGCCAGCAGCTGGGGTAGCGGGAGCGAGACCCAGTACTTC.

The table lists this clone with a few counts. The gene calls are TRBV4-1 and TRBJ2-1, with 8 bases identical to TRBD2. This CDR3 has 14 residues. Germline V lookup: CDR1 MGHRA, CDR2 YSYEKL. V lost 2 bases, J lost 6 bases, and 3 bases stayed unmatched. This CDR3 reads CASSQFGTSNEQFF. The CDR3 nucleotides are TGCGCCAGCAGCCAATTTGGGACTAGCAATGAGCAGTTCTTC.

This clone counts as medium-sized. V is TRBV10-1 and J is TRBJ1-2; D is uncertain. The CDR3 covers 13 residues. V shed 5 bases and J shed 4 bases, with 11 bases lying between them. Germline lookup yields CDR1 WNHNN and CDR2 SYGVQD (reference sequence). The CDR3 DNA follows: TGCGCCAGCAGTCTTGACCCTTCCTATGGCTACACCTTC. Protein: CASSLDPSYGYTF.

This chain links TRBV6-6 with TRBJ1-1; no clear D gene. Trimming took off 6 bases at V and 2 bases at J, with 7 bases between the two ends. This CDR3 has 12 residues. The germline V gene encodes CDR1 MNHNY and CDR2 SVGAGI (reference sequence). The DNA of the CDR3 is TGTGCCAGCAGACAGCTAAACACTGAAGCTTTCTTT. Its protein is CASRQLNTEAFF.

The chain carries TRBV14 and TRBJ2-7, with a possible D match to TRBD2 (7 bases). The V and J ends lost 2 bases and 6 bases respectively, with 14 bases between them. The CDR3 loop spans 14 amino acids. Germline CDR1 and CDR2: SGHDN and FVKESK. CDR3 nucleotide sequence: TGTGCCAGCAGCCAACCCGGGGGCGGGAGCGAGCAGTACTTC. Residues: CASSQPGGGSEQYF. The full variable domain, with the rest looked up from reference TRBV14 and TRBJ2-7, is EAGVTQFPSHSVIEKGQTVTLRCDPISGHDNLYWYRRVMGKEIKFLLHFVKESKQDESGMPNNRFLAERTGGTYSTLKVQPAELEDSGVYFCASSQPGGGSEQYFGPGTRLTVT.